A single sample gave rise to the 7 T cell receptor beta chains below, sequenced in a study of blood T cell repertoires in COVID-19. The assay was immunoSEQ multiplex PCR, and TCRdb's table has in-frame clones only and misses some. The table has roughly 130,000 clones, roughly 80% seen once. The sequenced material came from peripheral blood. All receptors come from a woman in her 70s with COVID-19, enrolled during active disease.

The chain is built from TRBV24-1 and TRBJ2-5; D not certain. The CDR3 loop spans 14 amino acids. V lost 5 bases and J lost 5, with 14 bases in between. The V gene's germline CDR1 is KGHDR and CDR2 SFDVKD. The CDR3 region has the DNA TGTGCCACCAGTGTCGGTCGGTTCGAGGAGACCCAGTACTTC. It encodes CATSVGRFEETQYF.

This chain joins TRBV2 and TRBJ2-5; TRBD1 agrees at 10 bases. The germline V gene encodes CDR1 SNHLY and CDR2 FYNNEI. Trimming cost V 8 bases and J 1 base; bases outside gene matches: 4. The length of the CDR3 is 14 residues. In DNA, the CDR3 is TGTGCCAGCCGGGACAGGGGAATCCAAGAGACCCAGTACTTC. This codes for CASRDRGIQETQYF.

V usage is TRBV20-1 and J usage is TRBJ1-6; D gene ambiguous. Germline lookup yields CDR1 DFQATT and CDR2 SNEGSKA (reference sequence). The ends were cut back, 6 bases at V and 5 bases at J, with 17 bases in the middle. The CDR3 covers 15 residues. The CDR3 bases are TGCAGTGCCAGTCAGGCCAGCAACAATAATTCACCCCTCCACTTT. Residues: CSASQASNNNSPLHF.

This clone was recorded only once. The chain is built from TRBV6-2 or TRBV6-3 and TRBJ2-7; weak D call: TRBD2 (5 bases). The CDR3 has 14 residues. The germline V gene encodes CDR1 MNHEY and CDR2 SVGEGT. Trimming took 6 bases from V and 6 from J, leaving 18 bases between them. The CDR3 loop reads CASSHRSRGGEQYF. The CDR3 DNA reads TGTGCCAGCAGCCATAGAAGCCGGGGTGGCGAGCAGTACTTC.

This clone turned up a few times. The gene calls are TRBV6-6 and TRBJ1-4; no clear D. The CDR3 has 14 amino acids. Between the trimmed V and J ends, which lost 2 bases and 8 bases, there was a span of 12 bases. Germline V gene data show CDR1 as MNHNY and CDR2 as SVGAGI (reference sequence). This CDR3 is CASSYPEEREKLFF. The CDR3 nucleotides read TGTGCCAGCAGTTACCCGGAGGAGAGGGAAAAACTGTTTTTT.

The chain links TRBV7-2 to TRBJ1-2, with D possibly being TRBD1 (6 bases). The V and J ends lost 5 bases and 2 bases respectively, with 15 bases between them. Germline V CDR1 and CDR2: SGHTA, FQGNSA. CDR3 length: 15 residues. The CDR3 bases are TGTGCCAGCAGCGGGGGGGCGGCCTCGAACTATGGCTACACCTTC. Translating it yields CASSGGAASNYGYTF.

In its sample, this clone was seen once. The CDR3 loop is CASSRQGARINTEAFF. In nucleotides, the CDR3 is TGTGCCAGTAGTCGTCAGGGGGCCCGTATCAACACTGAAGCTTTCTTT. This chain uses TRBV19 with TRBJ1-1; 8 bases are a match to TRBD1. The CDR3 covers 16 residues. V shed 5 bases, J shed 2 bases, and the junction held 10 bases outside the gene matches. Germline CDR1 and CDR2: LNHDA and SQIVND (reference sequence).